The following is a TCR beta chain sequence with its context. In corrective heart surgery, resections were taken, and these provided the thymus tissue. Sequencing used immunoSEQ multiplex PCR; TCRdb keeps in-frame clones, though not all of them. The sample contains some 130,000 clones, approximately 96% of which appear only once. This entry belongs to a study of human thymus T cells. The receptor's source is a boy under two years old with a congenital heart defect but otherwise immunologically healthy. Sequenced material: thymus tissue.

CDR3 sequence (DNA): TGTGCCATCAGTAACAGGGGGCTCTGGGAGACCCAGTACTTC. As protein: CAISNRGLWETQYF. The genes are TRBV10-3 and TRBJ2-5; 9 positions agree with TRBD1. This CDR3 contains 14 residues. Germline V gene data show CDR1 as ENHRY and CDR2 as SYGVKD. J gave up 5 bases and V 5 bases, and 6 bases lay outside the gene matches.